There are many counts of the clone carrying this T cell receptor beta chain. This sample is drawn from a study of breast tumors, draining lymph nodes, adjacent tissues. TCRdb passed the multiplex PCR reads through MiXCR, listing each CDR3 protein once. The table lists 200,000 or so distinct CDR3 sequences, 31% of them singletons, with more than 4% in the top ten. Germline CDR1 reads DFQATT; CDR2 reads SNEGSKA (reference sequence). The CDR3 covers 14 residues. The germline V and J ends were trimmed by 7 bases and 5 bases, with 18 bases remaining between them. Axillary draining lymph nodes of breast cancer patients supplied the node samples.

The rearrangement links TRBV20-1 to TRBJ1-5; unclear D gene. The sequence was obtained from a female donor with breast cancer. Some clones in this sample may be carry-over from other donors' samples. The sequenced sample consisted of axillary lymph node tissue. CDR3 sequence (DNA): TGCAGTGTCCCGGAAGGCGGCAAACATCAGCCCCAGCATTTT. This encodes CSVPEGGKHQPQHF.